This TCR beta chain is from a study of T cells in localized non-small cell lung cancer. By frequency in the sample, this clone is medium-sized. TCRdb's table, derived via immunoSEQ multiplex PCR, lists solely in-frame clones and lacks some. The table lists approximately 30,000 clones, 88% of them singletons, with under 5% in the top ten. The sequences come from peripheral blood mononuclear cells, collected before any cancer treatment. The receptor comes from a woman aged 35-70 years with stage III lung adenocarcinoma.

CDR3 amino acids: CASSLTYLNYGYTF. In DNA form, the CDR3 reads TGCGCCAGCAGCTTGACATACCTTAACTATGGCTACACCTTC. J is TRBJ1-2 and V is TRBV5-1; no definite D call. The CDR3 contains 14 residues. CDR1 SGHRS and CDR2 YFSETQ come from the germline V gene. Between the trimmed V and J ends, which lost 1 base and 1 base, there was a span of 8 bases.